The 9 T cell receptor beta chains below all came from one sample that was sequenced in a study of blood T cells in healthy people across ages. Combining a sample-barcoded 5' primer with a J-beta primer mix, a second PCR ran for about 7 to 12 cycles. A single record per CDR3 protein comes from TCRdb applying MiXCR to the 5' RACE reads. Of some 760,000 distinct CDR3 sequences detected, roughly 25% appear once; the ten largest clones hold around 9.2%. In addition, the sample was reused for a study of T cells of mothers and their children.

Sequenced sample: blood. All receptors derive from a boy aged 5 to 17 in good health.

This clonotype was seen only a few times. The chain combines TRBV28 with TRBJ2-3, with a tentative D call TRBD2 (6 bases). The CDR3 totals 14 residues. The germline CDR1 and CDR2 sequences are MDHEN and SYDVKM. Trimming left V 5 bases short and J 4 bases short, with 13 bases between. In DNA, the CDR3 is TGTGCCAGCAGTATCGGGGGAGGTCCAGATACGCAGTATTTT. Translation: CASSIGGGPDTQYF.

This sequence joins TRBV2 and TRBJ2-1; possible D gene TRBD2, 6 bases. The germline CDR1 and CDR2 sequences are SNHLY and FYNNEI. V was cut by 2 bases and J by 7 bases, with 18 bases left in between. The CDR3 loop spans 16 amino acids. The CDR3, as DNA: TGTGCCAGCAGTGAAAGGGCGGGGCGGACCTTTAATGAGCAGTTCTTC. Amino acids: CASSERAGRTFNEQFF.

The rearrangement uses TRBV6-1 and TRBJ2-2, with TRBD1 matching 7 bases. CDR1 is MNHNS and CDR2 is SASEGT in the germline V gene. With V trimmed by 5 bases and J by 3 bases, 15 bases remained unmatched. The CDR3 covers 18 residues. In DNA, the CDR3 is TGTGCCAGCAGTCAAACCCGCGACAGGGCTTGGTACACCGGGGAGCTGTTTTTT. It specifies CASSQTRDRAWYTGELFF.

This chain uses TRBV2 with TRBJ1-6; TRBD1 matches at 10 bases. The ends lost 6 bases at V and 9 bases at J; junction bases unmatched: 8. The CDR3 is 15 residues long. Germline assignment: CDR1 SNHLY and CDR2 FYNNEI. CDR3 nucleotides: TGTGCCAGCAGGGAGCGGACAGGGGGTGGTTCACCCCTCCACTTT. Protein product: CASRERTGGGSPLHF.

The chain has TRBV4-1 and TRBJ2-7; D is perhaps TRBD1 (5 bases). Trimming left V 4 bases short and J 0 bases short, with 16 bases between. CDR1 and CDR2 (germline): MGHRA, YSYEKL. CDR3 length: 16 amino acids. CDR3 sequence: CASSPLGAKSSYEQYF. The CDR3 DNA follows: TGCGCCAGCAGCCCCCTTGGGGCGAAGAGCTCCTACGAGCAGTACTTC.

The V and J genes are TRBV7-9 and TRBJ2-1; 11 bases align to TRBD1. The CDR3 runs to 15 residues. Germline CDR1 and CDR2: SEHNR and FQNEAQ (reference sequence). Trimming removed 3 bases from V and 10 bases from J; junction bases left unmatched: 8. CDR3 amino acids: CASSFPGQGAREQFF. The CDR3 region has the DNA TGTGCCAGCAGCTTCCCAGGACAGGGGGCTCGAGAGCAGTTCTTC.

J is TRBJ2-5 and V is TRBV6-2 or TRBV6-3; the D gene is possibly TRBD1 (6 bases). Trimming stripped 6 bases from V and 0 bases from J, with 11 bases between. Germline V gene sequence: CDR1 MNHEY, CDR2 SVGEGT. This CDR3 is 14 amino acids long. This chain's CDR3 is CASRAGQNQETQYF. The CDR3 DNA reads TGTGCCAGCAGAGCAGGACAGAACCAAGAGACCCAGTACTTC.

V gene TRBV29-1 combines with J gene TRBJ2-2, with D unresolved. CDR1 and CDR2 (germline): SQVTM, ANQGSEA. Trimming removed 6 bases at V and 0 bases at J, with 2 bases between. CDR3 length: 11 residues. In DNA, the CDR3 is TGCAGCGTCTCGAACACCGGGGAGCTGTTTTTT. Its translation: CSVSNTGELFF.

This clonotype was observed a few times. J is TRBJ2-1 and V is TRBV7-6; maybe TRBD1 (5 bases). Trimming removed 5 bases at V and 9 bases at J, with 14 bases between. Germline V gene data show CDR1 as SGHVS and CDR2 as FNYEAQ. The CDR3 sequence is 13 residues long. CDR3 nucleotide sequence: TGTGCCAGCAGCCCCGTAGGGGTCGGTGAGCAGTTCTTC. It is translated as CASSPVGVGEQFF. Filled out from reference TRBV7-6 and TRBJ2-1, the complete variable domain reads GAGVSQSPRYKVTKRGQDVALRCDPISGHVSLYWYRQALGQGPEFLTYFNYEAQQDKSGLPNDRFSAERPEGSISTLTIQRTEQRDSAMYRCASSPVGVGEQFFGPGTRLTVL.